This T cell receptor (beta chain) was obtained from a study of CD8 T cells in ankylosing spondylitis (dated by TCRdb to the late 2010s). Notes on the research overall: The study profiled T cell receptor beta repertoires in healthy donors and ankylosing spondylitis patients to find disease-linked TCR variants. The full study cohort comprised around 25 ankylosing spondylitis patients and 110 or so healthy donors. Peripheral blood samples were taken, and synovial fluid was additionally collected from ankylosing spondylitis patients.

What the study reported, not specific to this receptor: The disease-linked clones were reported as significantly enriched in matched synovial fluid samples from ankylosing spondylitis patients. Some motif variants were previously reported in synovial fluid and blood of reactive arthritis patients, suggesting common disease-initiation mechanisms. A TCR beta motif made up of 7 to 9 highly homologous amino acid variants appeared to be characteristic of blood from ankylosing spondylitis patients. The disease-linked clones showed a CD8+ phenotype and occurred at relatively low frequencies in peripheral blood.

V and J are truncated by 6 bases and 9 bases respectively, leaving an intervening sequence of 18 bases. The CDR3 spans 14 residues, from the cysteine through the phenylalanine. Solely the CDR3 DNA is kept, with 42 bases framed from the first base. TCRdb names Illumina HiSeq 2500 as the instrument used. Quantitative 5'-RACE with molecular barcodes was the method used to prepare the TCR beta libraries. On the authors' methods: To identify disease-linked TCR variants, a new computational method was used, one built on a probabilistic model of VDJ rearrangement. TCRdb passed the public sequencing reads through fastp at Q25 and MiXCR, retaining productive beta sequences. Entries are consolidated by CDR3 protein sequence, retaining the most common genes and DNA. TCRdb assigned the V and J calls; the authors' analysis was not used. The sample table records 250,000 to 350,000 distinct CDR3 sequences; more than 20% of these occur just once. Together, the top ten hold about 3.7% of the sample.

This clonotype appeared a few times. It lacks a known antigen. No qualities accompany the bases; no much larger clone lies one base away. The clonotype originates from a female donor with ankylosing spondylitis or in good health (not recorded which). Sequencing input: blood, either unsorted or a sorted T cell fraction (not recorded which). The chain couples TRBV12-3 or TRBV12-4 to TRBJ2-1, with a tentative D gene TRBD2 over 6 matching bases. The CDR3 amino acid sequence is: CASRPGTAVSEQFF. The sequence in DNA is TGTGCCAGCAGACCAGGGACTGCCGTAAGTGAGCAGTTCTTC.